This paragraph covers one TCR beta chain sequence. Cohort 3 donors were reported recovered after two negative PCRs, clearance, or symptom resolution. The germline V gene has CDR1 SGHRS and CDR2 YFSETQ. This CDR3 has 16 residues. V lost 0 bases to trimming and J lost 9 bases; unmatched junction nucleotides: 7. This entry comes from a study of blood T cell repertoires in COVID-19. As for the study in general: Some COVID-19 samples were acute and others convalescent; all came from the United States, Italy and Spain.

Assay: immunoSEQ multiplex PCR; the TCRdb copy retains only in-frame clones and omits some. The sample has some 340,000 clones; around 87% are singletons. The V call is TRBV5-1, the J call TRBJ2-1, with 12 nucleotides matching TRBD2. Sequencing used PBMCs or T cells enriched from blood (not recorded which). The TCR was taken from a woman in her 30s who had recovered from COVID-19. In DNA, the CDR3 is TGCGCCAGCAGCTTGGTCGGTACTAGCGGGGGGAGTGAGCAGTTCTTC. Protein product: CASSLVGTSGGSEQFF.